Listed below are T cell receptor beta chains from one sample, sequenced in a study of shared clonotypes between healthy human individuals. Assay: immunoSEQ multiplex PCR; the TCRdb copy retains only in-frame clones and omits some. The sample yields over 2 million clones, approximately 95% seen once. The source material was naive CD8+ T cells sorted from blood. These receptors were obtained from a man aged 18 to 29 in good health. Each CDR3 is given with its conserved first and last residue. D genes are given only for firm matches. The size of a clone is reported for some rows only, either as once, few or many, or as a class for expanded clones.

TGTGCCAGCAGTGAGCTTGGGACTAATGAAAAACTGTTTTTT,CASSELGTNEKLFF,-,TRBJ1-4,TRBV6-1,-
TGTGCCAGCAGCTGCCGGTTTCGGGCGGAGTCCTACGAGCAGTACTTC,CASSCRFRAESYEQYF,-,TRBJ2-7,TRBV11-3,-
TGTGCCAGCAGCTCATACCGGGACAGGGACGACGAGCAGTACTTC,CASSSYRDRDDEQYF,-,TRBJ2-7,TRBV9,TRBD1
TGCGCCAGCAGCCAAGATCGGTTAGGGCACTATGGCTACACCTTC,CASSQDRLGHYGYTF,-,TRBJ1-2,TRBV4-3,-
TGTGCCAGCAGCTTAGCGGACGCTATGTGGGATGGCTACACCTTC,CASSLADAMWDGYTF,-,TRBJ1-2,TRBV7-9,-
TGTGCCAGCAGTTGGAGAGGAGGCACCGGGGAGCTGTTTTTT,CASSWRGGTGELFF,-,TRBJ2-2,TRBV28,-
TGTGCCAGCAGCTTAGCCTTCCGGGACAGGGATTCACCCCTCCACTTT,CASSLAFRDRDSPLHF,-,TRBJ1-6,TRBV7-2,TRBD1
TGTGCCAGCAGTGAAATCGGACAGGGGTTCGAGCAGTACTTC,CASSEIGQGFEQYF,once,TRBJ2-7,TRBV2,TRBD1
TGTGCCAGCAGCTTGGAGACGGGTACCTACGAGCAGTACTTC,CASSLETGTYEQYF,-,TRBJ2-7,TRBV5-6,-
TGTGCCAGCAGTTTCAGGGAGACTAGCGGCTACGAGCAGTACTTC,CASSFRETSGYEQYF,-,TRBJ2-7,TRBV27,TRBD2
TGCGCCAGCAGTGAGGGACTCCCCACAGATACGCAGTATTTT,CASSEGLPTDTQYF,-,TRBJ2-3,TRBV10-1,-
TGTGCCAGCAGTCCCTATAGCGGGAGTAATTTATACGAGCAGTACTTC,CASSPYSGSNLYEQYF,-,TRBJ2-7,TRBV27,TRBD2
TGCGCCAGCAGCTTGAACCACGATCCAGGGGGTAATTCACCCCTCCACTTT,CASSLNHDPGGNSPLHF,-,TRBJ1-6,TRBV5-1,TRBD1
TGTGCCACCGAAAAGGGTTCGAGCAATCAGCCCCAGCATTTT,CATEKGSSNQPQHF,-,TRBJ1-5,TRBV15,-
TGTGCCTGGAACCTTTACGGGGGCTACAATGAGCAGTTCTTC,CAWNLYGGYNEQFF,-,TRBJ2-1,TRBV30,-
TGTGCCAGCAGCTGGACAGGGGGGAATGAAAAACTGTTTTTT,CASSWTGGNEKLFF,-,TRBJ1-4,TRBV7-6,TRBD1
TGTGCCAGCAGCTGGGGGGCGAAGCCACCGGCGGACTATGGCTACACCTTC,CASSWGAKPPADYGYTF,-,TRBJ1-2,TRBV7-9,-
TGCGCCAGCAGCGGAGGGGGTGAGCAGTTCTTC,CASSGGGEQFF,-,TRBJ2-1,TRBV10-1,-
TGTGCCAGCAGTTTAATTGGGAGCGGCACAGATACGCAGTATTTT,CASSLIGSGTDTQYF,-,TRBJ2-3,TRBV27,-
TGTGCCAGCAGTGATTGGACTAGCGGGGCGTACGAGCAGTACTTC,CASSDWTSGAYEQYF,once,TRBJ2-7,TRBV6-1,TRBD2
TGCGCCAGCAGCCAAGAGCCTAGCGTTGCCGGGGAGCTGTTTTTT,CASSQEPSVAGELFF,-,TRBJ2-2,TRBV4-3,-
TGTGCCAGCAGTGAAGTTTCGGACAGGTGGCAGTACTTC,CASSEVSDRWQYF,once,TRBJ2-7,TRBV6-1,TRBD1
TGTGCCGGCCTCCCTCCGGGACAGGGGGATTCACCCCTCCACTTT,CAGLPPGQGDSPLHF,-,TRBJ1-6,TRBV2,TRBD1
TGTGCCACTCGGCGGGGAGGCCTGAACACCGGGGAGCTGTTTTTT,CATRRGGLNTGELFF,-,TRBJ2-2,TRBV10-3,-
TGTGCCAGCAGCTCAGAGATAGGGGTGACTTCACCCCTCCACTTT,CASSSEIGVTSPLHF,once,TRBJ1-6,TRBV13,-
TGCAGCGTTGCATCTCCAGCGGGGACTGGCGATACGCAGTATTTT,CSVASPAGTGDTQYF,-,TRBJ2-3,TRBV29-1,TRBD2
TGTGCCAGCAGCCAGATTCCTCGCTACAATGAGCAGTTCTTC,CASSQIPRYNEQFF,-,TRBJ2-1,TRBV14,-
TGTGCCAGCAGCGTAGGTGACGGCTACGAGCAGTACTTC,CASSVGDGYEQYF,-,TRBJ2-7,TRBV9,-
TGCAGGACCGGAAACGAGGAGACCCAGTACTTC,CRTGNEETQYF,-,TRBJ2-5,TRBV29-1,-
TGTGCCAGCAGCGCCCCAGGGGTGCGGGGCGACTCCTACGAGCAGTACTTC,CASSAPGVRGDSYEQYF,-,TRBJ2-7,TRBV9,-
TGTGCCTGGAGTCACCCCATGGGGCTAGCGTTGGTCTATGAGCAGTTCTTC,CAWSHPMGLALVYEQFF,-,TRBJ2-1,TRBV30,-
TGCGCCAGCAGCCTGGGACAGGGGGGATCACCCCTCCACTTT,CASSLGQGGSPLHF,-,TRBJ1-6,TRBV4-1,TRBD1
TGCGCCAGCATGTCGGCTAGCGGGGACACAGATACGCAGTATTTT,CASMSASGDTDTQYF,-,TRBJ2-3,TRBV10-2,TRBD2
TGTGCCAGCAGCTATTCGGACAGGGCTTATAATGAAAAACTGTTTTTT,CASSYSDRAYNEKLFF,once,TRBJ1-4,TRBV7-9,TRBD1
TGTGCAAGTCGCCCTGGGACTAGCGTCCGTAGGTACGAGCAGTACTTC,CASRPGTSVRRYEQYF,-,TRBJ2-7,TRBV12-2,-
TGTGCCAGCAGCCTGACCCGGGAAGAGACCCAGTACTTC,CASSLTREETQYF,-,TRBJ2-5,TRBV7-9,-
TGTGCCAGCAGTGAACGTGGAGCACCTAACTACGAGCAGTACTTC,CASSERGAPNYEQYF,once,TRBJ2-7,TRBV6-1,-
TGTGCCACCAGACTCAATTTGGGCTACACCTTC,CATRLNLGYTF,-,TRBJ1-2,TRBV27,-
TGTGCCAGCAGTGAAGGACGGGCCTACGAGCAGTACTTC,CASSEGRAYEQYF,-,TRBJ2-7,TRBV6-1,-
TGTGCCAGCAGCTCTAGCGGGAGGGCCGCCTACGAGCAGTACTTC,CASSSSGRAAYEQYF,-,TRBJ2-7,TRBV7-9,TRBD2
TGTGCCAGCAGCTTGGCCCTGGTGTGGTGGGAGCTGTTTTTT,CASSLALVWWELFF,once,TRBJ2-2,TRBV5-6,-
TGCGCCAGCAGCCGGAACACCGGGGAGCTGTTTTTT,CASSRNTGELFF,-,TRBJ2-2,TRBV4-1,-
TGTGCCAGCAGCTTAAGTAGCGGGGAAAGGGATGAGCAGTTCTTC,CASSLSSGERDEQFF,-,TRBJ2-1,TRBV7-9,TRBD2
TGTGCCAGCAGTGAAACAAGGTTGGGACAGCCCCAGCATTTT,CASSETRLGQPQHF,-,TRBJ1-5,TRBV28,-
TGTGCCAGCAGCTGGGAGCCAAGCTACGAGCAGTACTTC,CASSWEPSYEQYF,-,TRBJ2-7,TRBV5-5,-